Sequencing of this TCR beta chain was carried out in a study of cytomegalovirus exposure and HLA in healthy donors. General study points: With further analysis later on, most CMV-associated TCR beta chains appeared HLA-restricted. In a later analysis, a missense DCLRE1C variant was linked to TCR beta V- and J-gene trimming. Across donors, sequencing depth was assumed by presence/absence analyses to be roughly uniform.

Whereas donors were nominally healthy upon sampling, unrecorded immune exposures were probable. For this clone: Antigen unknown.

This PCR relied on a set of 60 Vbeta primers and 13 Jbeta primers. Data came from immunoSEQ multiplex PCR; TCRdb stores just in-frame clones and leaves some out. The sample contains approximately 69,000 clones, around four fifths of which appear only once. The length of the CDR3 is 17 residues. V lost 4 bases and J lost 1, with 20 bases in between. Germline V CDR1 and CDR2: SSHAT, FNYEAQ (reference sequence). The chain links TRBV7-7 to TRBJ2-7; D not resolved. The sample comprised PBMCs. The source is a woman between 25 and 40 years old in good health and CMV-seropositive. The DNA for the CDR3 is TGTGCCAGCAGCTATAACGCAGTCACCGAGGATTCCTACGAGCAGTACTTC. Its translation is CASSYNAVTEDSYEQYF.